These T cell receptor beta chains were read from a single sample in a study of T-cell memory formation after mild COVID-19. A single record per CDR3 protein comes from TCRdb applying MiXCR to the 5' RACE reads. The sample consists of about 500,000 distinct CDR3 sequences, 20% of them appearing once. What was sequenced was PBMCs or a T cell subset sorted from them (not recorded which). The origin of the receptors is an adult woman who had mild COVID-19 (a few samples of this study predate the infection). Cell type and time point are not known. The CDR3 runs from the conserved cysteine through the conserved F or W. Fields, in order: clone size, J gene, V gene, D gene, CDR3 DNA, CDR3 protein. A D gene is named only where the DNA matches it firmly. Clone sizes are given selectively: once, few, many, or a class where the clone is expanded.

>few|TRBJ2-1|TRBV12-3/TRBV12-4|TRBD1
TGTGCCAGTACAGGGGGGTCTAACAATGAGCAGTTCTTC
CASTGGSNNEQFF
>NA|TRBJ1-2|TRBV12-3/TRBV12-4|NA
TGTGCCAGCAGTTTAGGGGAAGGTAGTACTGTTGGCTACACCTTC
CASSLGEGSTVGYTF
>few|TRBJ2-2|TRBV6-5|NA
TGTGCCAGCAGTTACTCCTATAGCGTTAACACCGGGGAGCTGTTTTTT
CASSYSYSVNTGELFF
>NA|TRBJ2-7|TRBV27|TRBD2
TGTGCCAGCAGTTTGCGGTCCGGGAGGTGGGAGACCAGGGAGCAGTACTTC
CASSLRSGRWETREQYF
>few|TRBJ2-5|TRBV7-6|TRBD2
TGTGCCAGCAGTCCCCCGGGCGGGAGGTACTCGGAGACCCAGTACTTC
CASSPPGGRYSETQYF
>NA|TRBJ1-1|TRBV7-9|TRBD1
TGTGCCAGCAGCCGGACAGGGTTAAGGAACACTGAAGCTTTCTTT
CASSRTGLRNTEAFF
>NA|TRBJ1-5|TRBV6-5|NA
TGTGCCAGCAGGCCCGGAGGACAGATACCCTACAATCAGCCCCAGCATTTT
CASRPGGQIPYNQPQHF
>NA|TRBJ2-7|TRBV3-1|TRBD1
TGTGCCAGCAGCCAAGTCGGAACAGGGGGCGGCTACGAGCAGTACTTC
CASSQVGTGGGYEQYF
>few|TRBJ2-7|TRBV5-1|NA
TGCGCCAGCAGCCCCCAGGGCGACGAGCAGTACTTC
CASSPQGDEQYF
>few|TRBJ2-7|TRBV2|TRBD1
TGTGCCAGCAGTGTAGAGCGACAGGGGCACGAGCAGTACTTC
CASSVERQGHEQYF
>NA|TRBJ2-7|TRBV5-1|NA
TGCGCCAGCAGCTTGCAGGGTCTACCGTACGAGCAGTACTTC
CASSLQGLPYEQYF
>few|TRBJ2-1|TRBV3-1|NA
TGTGCCAGCAGCCAATGGGAAGGAAATGAGCAGTTCTTC
CASSQWEGNEQFF
>NA|TRBJ1-1|TRBV12-3/TRBV12-4|NA
TGTGCCAGCAGCCGACAGAGGAACACTGAAGCTTTCTTT
CASSRQRNTEAFF
>few|TRBJ2-5|TRBV7-9|NA
TGTGCCAGCAGGCTAGACCTACAAGAGACCCAGTACTTC
CASRLDLQETQYF
>NA|TRBJ1-3|TRBV7-9|NA
TGTGCCAGCAGCTTAGGACATACTTATCTCTCTGGAAACACCATATATTTT
CASSLGHTYLSGNTIYF
>few|TRBJ1-5|TRBV2|NA
TGTGCCAGCAGTGAACTTCGAGGCAATCAGCCCCAGCATTTT
CASSELRGNQPQHF
>NA|TRBJ2-2|TRBV20-1|TRBD1
TGCAGTGCTAGAGTACGACAGGGTCAGGGAACCGGGGAGCTGTTTTTT
CSARVRQGQGTGELFF
>NA|TRBJ2-1|TRBV3-1|NA
TGTGCCAGCAGCCATACTAGCAACACCTTCAATGAGCAGTTCTTC
CASSHTSNTFNEQFF
>many|TRBJ2-1|TRBV7-9|TRBD2
TGTGCCAGCAGCTTAGCAGGGACTAGCGGGATGGGTGAGCAGTTCTTC
CASSLAGTSGMGEQFF
>few|TRBJ2-3|TRBV20-1|NA
TGCAGTGCTTGGGGGAGGACGTTCGCAGATACGCAGTATTTT
CSAWGRTFADTQYF
>few|TRBJ2-4|TRBV7-9|NA
TGTGCCAGCAGCCTACTAGAAGAAGTAGCCAAAAACATTCAGTACTTC
CASSLLEEVAKNIQYF
>NA|TRBJ2-7|TRBV12-3/TRBV12-4|TRBD1
TGTGCCAGCAGTCCCGACTCCGGGACAGACCTCTCCTACGAGCAGTACTTC
CASSPDSGTDLSYEQYF
>few|TRBJ2-1|TRBV4-1|TRBD2
TGCGCCAGCAGCCAAGGGGTAGCGGGAGGGATAAATGAGCAGTTCTTC
CASSQGVAGGINEQFF
>few|TRBJ2-1|TRBV7-2|TRBD2
TGTGCCAGCAGCTTAGTCGGGACTAGCGGGGACAATGAGCAGTTCTTC
CASSLVGTSGDNEQFF
>NA|TRBJ2-3|TRBV5-1|NA
TGCGCCAGCAGCCCACCAGGACAGACAGATACGCAGTATTTT
CASSPPGQTDTQYF
>NA|TRBJ2-5|TRBV11-2|NA
TGTGCCAGCAGCTTATTAGGGGTTCCTTATGAGACCCAGTACTTC
CASSLLGVPYETQYF